This TCR beta chain was identified during a study of CD8 T cells in Susac syndrome. V was pared by 7 bases and J by 1 base, with 4 bases of the junction left unmatched. CDR1 and CDR2 (germline): SQVTM, ANQGSEA. The CDR3 runs to 13 residues. Random hexamers primed reverse transcription of roughly 0.45 to 1 ug RNA. TCRdb re-analysed the immunoSEQ multiplex PCR reads in MiXCR, keeping a single row per CDR3 protein. The sample lists 130,000 or so distinct CDR3 sequences, nearly 96% occurring once. Sequenced input: CD4+ T cells from PBMCs. The rearrangement uses TRBV29-1 and TRBJ2-1; 7 bases map to TRBD2. This receptor was taken from a human donor with Susac syndrome. The CDR3 DNA reads as TGCAGCGCCAAGGGAGGGTCCTACAATGAGCAGTTCTTC. It yields the protein CSAKGGSYNEQFF.